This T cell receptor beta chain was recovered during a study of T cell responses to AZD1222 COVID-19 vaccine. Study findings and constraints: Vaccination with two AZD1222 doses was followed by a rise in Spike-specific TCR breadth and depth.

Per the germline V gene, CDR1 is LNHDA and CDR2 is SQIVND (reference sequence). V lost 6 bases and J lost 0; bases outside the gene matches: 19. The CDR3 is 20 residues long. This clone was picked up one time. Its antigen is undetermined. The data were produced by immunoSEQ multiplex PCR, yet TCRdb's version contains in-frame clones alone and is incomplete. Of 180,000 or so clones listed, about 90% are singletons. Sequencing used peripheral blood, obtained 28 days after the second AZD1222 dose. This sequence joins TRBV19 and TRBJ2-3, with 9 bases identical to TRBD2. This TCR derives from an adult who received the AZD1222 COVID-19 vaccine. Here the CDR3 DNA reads TGTGCCAGTAGAATTAGCGGGAGCGGTGGATCGGTGGCCAGCACAGATACGCAGTATTTT. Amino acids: CASRISGSGGSVASTDTQYF. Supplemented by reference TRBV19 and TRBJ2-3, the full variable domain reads DGGITQSPKYLFRKEGQNVTLSCEQNLNHDAMYWYRQDPGQGLRLIYYSQIVNDFQKGDIAEGYSVSREKKESFPLTVTSAQKNPTAFYLCASRISGSGGSVASTDTQYFGPGTRLTVL.